The 20 T cell receptor beta chains listed next were all sequenced from one sample in a study of cytomegalovirus exposure and HLA in healthy donors. Generated by immunoSEQ multiplex PCR, the TCRdb table keeps only in-frame clones and is missing some. Among about 400,000 clones listed, roughly 88% were seen once. The sample taken for sequencing was PBMCs. These receptors were collected from a woman under 30 in good health and CMV-seronegative.

The chain recombines TRBV28 with TRBJ1-4; 8 positions agree with TRBD1. This CDR3 region has 16 residues. Germline CDR1 MDHEN, CDR2 SYDVKM. Trimming cost V 5 bases and J 4 bases; bases outside gene matches: 9. The CDR3 nucleotides are TGTGCCAGCAGTAATCAGGGGGCACTTCATAATGAAAAACTGTTTTTT. It specifies CASSNQGALHNEKLFF.

In its sample, this clone was seen once. The gene calls are TRBV4-1 and TRBJ1-5; the D gene is possibly TRBD1 (5 bases). The CDR3 spans 16 residues. Germline V gene data show CDR1 as MGHRA and CDR2 as YSYEKL. V lost 1 base and J 5 bases, leaving 15 bases between the germline ends. The CDR3 DNA reads as TGCGCCAGCAGCCAAGGTGAGGGGAGGTTAGATCAGCCCCAGCATTTT. This encodes CASSQGEGRLDQPQHF.

CDR3 in DNA: TGTGCCACCGGACTAGCGGGAGGGGGCGGGGAGCTGTTTTTT. As protein: CATGLAGGGGELFF. The V and J genes are TRBV10-3 and TRBJ2-2; TRBD2 aligns across 15 bases. CDR1 is ENHRY and CDR2 is SYGVKD in the germline V gene. This CDR3 spans 14 amino acids. V trimming: 10 bases; J trimming: 7 bases; junction bases outside the gene matches: 4.

The CDR3 region is CATNGQYPYGYTF. CDR3 DNA: TGTGCCACCAACGGACAGTATCCCTATGGCTACACCTTC. The gene calls are TRBV19 and TRBJ1-2, with a tentative D call TRBD1 (6 bases). This CDR3 is 13 amino acids long. The germline V and J ends were trimmed by 10 bases and 4 bases, with 16 bases remaining between them. CDR1 is LNHDA and CDR2 is SQIVND in the germline V gene (reference sequence).

V gene TRBV28 combines with J gene TRBJ1-1; D not resolved. The germline gives CDR1 MDHEN, CDR2 SYDVKM. V was cut by 7 bases and J by 4 bases, with 13 bases left in between. The CDR3 consists of 13 residues. CDR3 in amino acids: CASTLRRSTEAFF. Written as DNA, the CDR3 is TGTGCCAGCACTCTAAGGAGGTCCACTGAAGCTTTCTTT.

The V gene is TRBV7-2, the J gene TRBJ1-2; D gene unclear. The germline gives CDR1 SGHTA, CDR2 FQGNSA. V was cut by 0 bases and J by 4 bases, with 3 bases left in between. This CDR3 spans 12 amino acids. As DNA, the CDR3 is TGTGCCAGCAGCTTAGCGCGCTATGGCTACACCTTC. Its translation is CASSLARYGYTF.

The chain links TRBV5-4 to TRBJ2-7; TRBD2 matches at 7 bases. Germline CDR1 and CDR2: SGHNT and YYREEE (reference sequence). The J segment lost 9 bases and the V segment lost 4 bases, leaving 19 bases of the junction unmatched. This CDR3 is built from 16 residues. The CDR3 DNA is TGTGCCAGCAGCACTGGGGGACGGGGGGACGCCACCGGGCAGTACTTC. Protein: CASSTGGRGDATGQYF.

The chain has TRBV6-5 and TRBJ1-2, with D hard to call. This CDR3 comprises 13 residues. The germline gives CDR1 MNHEY, CDR2 SVGAGI. Between the trimmed V and J ends, which lost 2 bases and 3 bases, there was a span of 7 bases. CDR3 protein: CASSYGFDYGYTF. The CDR3 DNA sequence: TGTGCCAGCAGTTACGGCTTCGACTATGGCTACACCTTC.

This rearrangement joins TRBV13 to TRBJ1-3; D might be TRBD1 (5 bases). V lost 0 bases and J lost 0, with 15 bases in between. The CDR3 contains 18 residues. The germline CDR1 and CDR2 sequences are PRHDT and FYEKMQ (reference sequence). In nucleotides, the CDR3 is TGTGCCAGCAGCTTAGGCCGATCAGGGATTCTCTCTGGAAACACCATATATTTT. It codes for CASSLGRSGILSGNTIYF.

The chain is built from TRBV7-8 and TRBJ1-2; 8 nucleotides agree with TRBD1. The trim removed 3 bases at V and 7 bases at J, leaving 4 bases unmatched. The CDR3 runs 13 residues. Germline V gene lookup returns CDR1 SGHVS and CDR2 FQNEAQ. The CDR3 protein is CASSFSQGAGYTF. CDR3 bases: TGTGCCAGCAGCTTTTCCCAGGGGGCTGGCTACACCTTC. The full variable domain, its missing parts supplied by reference TRBV7-8 and TRBJ1-2, is GAGVSQSPRYKVAKRGQDVALRCDPISGHVSLFWYQQALGQGPEFLTYFQNEAQLDKSGLPSDRFFAERPEGSVSTLKIQRTQQEDSAVYLCASSFSQGAGYTFGSGTRLTVV.

This chain links TRBV5-4 with TRBJ2-3; 7 bases are shared with TRBD2. Germline-derived CDR1 and CDR2 are SGHNT and YYREEE (reference sequence). V dropped 3 bases and J dropped 0; count of bases not matched to a gene: 7. The CDR3 is made up of 16 amino acids. The CDR3 here is CASSSVGGRSTDTQYF. Here the CDR3 DNA reads TGTGCCAGCAGCTCGGTCGGGGGGAGGAGCACAGATACGCAGTATTTT.

This clone has only a few counts. Other DNA sequences in this sample translate to the same CDR3. This sequence joins TRBV28 and TRBJ1-2, with D hard to call. Germline loops: CDR1 MDHEN, CDR2 SYDVKM. Trimming pared 2 bases from V and 2 bases from J, leaving 6 bases between. CDR3 length equals 13 residues. CDR3 sequence: CASSLGQNYGYTF. The CDR3 DNA reads as TGTGCCAGCAGTTTAGGGCAGAACTATGGCTACACCTTC.

The V and J genes are TRBV19 and TRBJ2-7; 9 nucleotides match TRBD1. The CDR3 length is 14 residues. V lost 6 bases to trimming and J lost 6 bases; unmatched junction nucleotides: 9. Germline lookup yields CDR1 LNHDA and CDR2 SQIVND (reference sequence). In nucleotides, the CDR3 is TGTGCCAGTAGCCTGGGACAGGGAACTTCCGAGCAGTACTTC. Residues: CASSLGQGTSEQYF.

J is TRBJ2-6 and V is TRBV9; D gene uncertain. The CDR3 extends over 17 amino acids. The germline V gene encodes CDR1 SGDLS and CDR2 YYNGEE. V was shortened by 4 bases and J by 3 bases, with 17 bases between the two germline ends. As DNA, the CDR3 is TGTGCCAGCAGCTCACACTTTTCCGGGTATGGGGCCAACGTCCTGACTTTC. Translated, it gives CASSSHFSGYGANVLTF.

The chain links TRBV19 to TRBJ1-6, with D perhaps TRBD1 (6 bases). Per germline, CDR1 LNHDA and CDR2 SQIVND (reference sequence). Trimming took 7 bases from V and 4 from J, leaving 11 bases between them. This CDR3 has 14 amino acids. CDR3 residues: CASTPGQYNSPLHF. The CDR3 DNA sequence: TGTGCCAGTACCCCCGGACAGTATAATTCACCCCTCCACTTT.

Only a few counts were recorded for this clone. This rearrangement joins TRBV7-9 to TRBJ1-1; the D is unclear. The germline gives CDR1 SEHNR, CDR2 FQNEAQ (reference sequence). V dropped 5 bases and J dropped 1 base, with 8 bases sitting between them. The CDR3 sequence is 13 residues long. CDR3 amino acids: CASSLSGNTEAFF. The CDR3 DNA sequence: TGTGCCAGCAGCCTCTCAGGGAACACTGAAGCTTTCTTT. The full variable domain, its missing parts supplied by reference TRBV7-9 and TRBJ1-1, is DTGVSQNPRHKITKRGQNVTFRCDPISEHNRLYWYRQTLGQGPEFLTYFQNEAQLEKSRLLSDRFSAERPKGSFSTLEIQRTEQGDSAMYLCASSLSGNTEAFFGQGTRLTVV.

This clone appeared a few times. The same CDR3 can be traced to other DNA sequences in this sample. This chain links TRBV27 with TRBJ1-1, with TRBD1 identical over 7 bases. CDR1 MNHEY and CDR2 SMNVEV come from the germline V gene (reference sequence). V trimming: 5 bases; J trimming: 4 bases; junction bases outside the gene matches: 4. The CDR3 length is 13 residues. CDR3 nucleotides: TGTGCCAGCAGTCCGACAGGGACCACTGAAGCTTTCTTT. It is translated as CASSPTGTTEAFF.

The V gene is TRBV6-1, the J gene TRBJ1-1; a weak D match, TRBD1 (6 bases). There are 13 residues in the CDR3. Trimming removed 8 bases at V and 3 bases at J, with 13 bases between. From germline, CDR1 is MNHNS and CDR2 SASEGT. CDR3 in amino acids: CASGQTGYTEAFF. CDR3 nucleotide sequence: TGTGCCAGCGGCCAGACAGGATACACTGAAGCTTTCTTT.

This clone was counted only a few times. The CDR3, as DNA: TGTGCCAGCAGGCCGGGACAGGTCCTGTACGAGCAGTACTTC. Residues: CASRPGQVLYEQYF. V gene TRBV6-1 combines with J gene TRBJ2-7, with 8 bases aligning to TRBD1. The CDR3 is made up of 14 amino acids. Germline lookup yields CDR1 MNHNS and CDR2 SASEGT. V shed 6 bases and J 4 bases; nucleotides not matched to a gene: 8.

This chain connects TRBV27 to TRBJ2-5; 7 bases agree with TRBD2. The V and J ends lost 5 bases and 2 bases, in that order; junction bases with no gene match: 5. This CDR3 region has 14 residues. Germline V gives CDR1 MNHEY, CDR2 SMNVEV (reference sequence). CDR3 nucleotide sequence: TGTGCCAGCAGTACACTAGCGCTTCAAGAGACCCAGTACTTC. It specifies CASSTLALQETQYF.